A selection of T cell receptor beta chains follows, all from one sample in a study of CD8+ T cells in alopecia areata. Libraries were prepared by immunoSEQ multiplex PCR; TCRdb keeps only in-frame clonotypes and omits some of them. The repertoire holds around 19,000 clones, with approximately 59% as singletons. The sequencing used skin, collected at week 4, from a patient treated with tofacitinib. Receptor source: a human donor with alopecia areata. Each CDR3 is given with its conserved first and last residue. A D gene is named only where the DNA matches it firmly. Where a row states a size, it is once, few, many or the class of an expanded clone; other rows omit it.

CDR3	DNA	V	J	D	length	size
CASRQGGYGSPLHF	TGTGCCAGCAGACAAGGGGGATATGGTTCACCCCTCCACTTT	TRBV6-5	TRBJ1-6	NA	14	NA
CASSFPEGSGANVLTF	TGTGCCAGCAGCTTCCCCGAGGGGTCTGGGGCCAACGTCCTGACTTTC	TRBV7-6	TRBJ2-6	NA	16	NA
CASSYSTRGLAGGTLTDTQYF	TGTGCCAGCAGCTATTCCACCAGGGGACTAGCGGGGGGCACTCTCACAGATACGCAGTATTTT	TRBV7-8	TRBJ2-3	TRBD2	21	NA
CASSPFRGLTYEQYF	TGTGCCAGCAGTCCCTTCAGAGGTCTCACCTACGAGCAGTACTTC	TRBV28	TRBJ2-7	NA	15	few
CASSLDGFEQYF	TGTGCCAGCAGCTTAGACGGTTTTGAGCAGTACTTC	TRBV7-2	TRBJ2-7	NA	12	NA
CAWSPHVPGGTEAFF	TGTGCCTGGAGTCCCCATGTGCCTGGGGGCACTGAAGCTTTCTTT	TRBV30	TRBJ1-1	NA	15	few
CASSRRSGDGYGYIF	TGTGCCAGTAGTCGTCGATCAGGGGACGGCTATGGCTACATCTTC	TRBV19	TRBJ1-2	NA	15	NA
CASSFGAGAHSEQFF	TGCGCCAGCAGCTTCGGGGCGGGGGCGCATAGTGAGCAGTTCTTC	TRBV5-1	TRBJ2-1	NA	15	NA
CASEQGYSNQPQHF	TGTGCCAGCGAACAGGGTTATAGCAATCAGCCCCAGCATTTT	TRBV6-1	TRBJ1-5	NA	14	NA
CASSHLDIISYNEQFF	TGCGCCAGCAGCCATCTGGACATAATCTCCTACAATGAGCAGTTCTTC	TRBV4-1	TRBJ2-1	NA	16	NA
CASSSGGVTLTDTQYF	TGTGCCAGCAGTTCCGGGGGAGTCACACTCACAGATACGCAGTATTTT	TRBV6-4	TRBJ2-3	NA	16	NA
CASSKEIAGDQETQYF	TGCGCCAGCAGCAAGGAAATAGCGGGCGATCAAGAGACCCAGTACTTC	TRBV5-1	TRBJ2-5	TRBD2	16	NA
CASTVWAGGLDEQFF	TGTGCCAGCACCGTATGGGCAGGGGGACTTGATGAGCAGTTCTTC	TRBV2	TRBJ2-1	NA	15	once
CAWRTTYEQYF	TGTGCCTGGAGAACAACCTACGAGCAGTACTTC	TRBV30	TRBJ2-7	NA	11	NA
CASSPRTGVTGELFF	TGTGCCAGCAGCCCCCGGACAGGGGTTACCGGGGAGCTGTTTTTT	TRBV2	TRBJ2-2	TRBD1	15	NA
CSVQGVDQPQHF	TGCAGCGTCCAGGGTGTGGATCAGCCCCAGCATTTT	TRBV29-1	TRBJ1-5	NA	12	NA
CASSGVETGFNSPLHF	TGTGCCAGCAGTGGGGTAGAGACAGGGTTTAATTCACCCCTCCACTTT	TRBV25-1	TRBJ1-6	TRBD1	16	NA
CASSRALQNPTDTQYF	TGCGCCAGCAGCAGGGCTCTACAAAACCCCACAGATACGCAGTATTTT	TRBV5-1	TRBJ2-3	NA	16	few
CASSDSAGVETQYF	TGCGCCAGCAGCGATTCTGCGGGGGTGGAGACCCAGTACTTC	TRBV5-1	TRBJ2-5	TRBD2	14	NA
CASKIGGQPQHF	TGTGCCAGCAAGATAGGGGGTCAGCCCCAGCATTTT	TRBV28	TRBJ1-5	NA	12	NA
CASKDGRVYSPLHF	TGTGCCAGTAAAGATGGCAGGGTATACTCACCCCTCCACTTT	TRBV19	TRBJ1-6	NA	14	NA
CASGTGGYGYTF	TGTGCCAGCGGGACAGGGGGCTATGGCTACACCTTC	TRBV7-9	TRBJ1-2	TRBD1	12	NA
CASTRDRGDDTEAFF	TGTGCCAGCACCCGGGACAGGGGCGACGACACTGAAGCTTTCTTT	TRBV5-4	TRBJ1-1	TRBD1	15	NA
CASSRTGGTNEKLFF	TGTGCCAGCAGCCGTACGGGAGGGACTAATGAAAAACTGTTTTTT	TRBV5-5	TRBJ1-4	NA	15	once
CASRRVGDTGELFF	TGTGCCAGCAGGAGGGTAGGGGACACCGGGGAGCTGTTTTTT	TRBV2	TRBJ2-2	NA	14	NA
CASSPGETQYF	TGCGCCAGCAGCCCCGGCGAGACCCAGTACTTC	TRBV5-1	TRBJ2-5	NA	11	NA
CASSAQGYEQYF	TGTGCCAGCAGTGCTCAGGGCTACGAGCAGTACTTC	TRBV2	TRBJ2-7	NA	12	NA
CSAADREGSPLHF	TGCAGCGCCGCGGACAGGGAAGGATCACCCCTCCACTTT	TRBV29-1	TRBJ1-6	TRBD1	13	few
CASSYARGADTQYF	TGTGCCAGCAGCTATGCTAGAGGGGCAGATACGCAGTATTTT	TRBV11-1	TRBJ2-3	NA	14	NA
CASSPGTKEGLGYTF	TGTGCCAGCTCACCAGGAACGAAGGAGGGACTGGGCTACACCTTC	TRBV18	TRBJ1-2	NA	15	NA
CASSPIQSRPRPGQYF	TGCGCCAGCAGTCCCATTCAATCCCGACCCCGACCGGGTCAGTATTTT	TRBV23-1	TRBJ2-3	NA	16	NA